This T cell receptor beta chain was recovered during a study of OX40 agonist ivuxolimab in advanced cancers. Study-wide results and limits: Clonal expansion in partial responders at 0.1-3.0 mg/kg ranked among the lowest. At doses 0.1 to 3.0 mg/kg, CD4+ and CD8+ clones expanded.

TCRdb keeps only in-frame clones here, not all; method: immunoSEQ multiplex PCR. The sample lists 40,000 to 50,000 clones, roughly 90% occurring once. J gave up 7 bases and V 0 bases, and 9 bases lay outside the gene matches. In germline, CDR1 is SGHDT, CDR2 YYEEEE. The CDR3 is made up of 16 amino acids. Of note for this clone: The antigen is unknown.

Systemic immunosuppression or autoimmune disease history was grounds to exclude patients. This chain links TRBV5-6 with TRBJ1-5; the match to TRBD1 covers 8 bases. The origin of this receptor is an adult with an advanced solid tumor such as melanoma, head and neck, liver or kidney cancer. The sample here was CD4+ or CD8+ T cells sorted from blood, taken in a trial of the OX40 agonist ivuxolimab. The CDR3: CASSLAAGGFGQPQHF. DNA for the CDR3: TGTGCCAGCAGCTTGGCGGCAGGGGGCTTCGGGCAGCCCCAGCATTTT. Combining the CDR3 with reference TRBV5-6 and TRBJ1-5 gives the whole variable domain DAGVTQSPTHLIKTRGQQVTLRCSPKSGHDTVSWYQQALGQGPQFIFQYYEEEERQRGNFPDRFSGHQFPNYSSELNVNALLLGDSALYLCASSLAAGGFGQPQHFGDGTRLSIL.